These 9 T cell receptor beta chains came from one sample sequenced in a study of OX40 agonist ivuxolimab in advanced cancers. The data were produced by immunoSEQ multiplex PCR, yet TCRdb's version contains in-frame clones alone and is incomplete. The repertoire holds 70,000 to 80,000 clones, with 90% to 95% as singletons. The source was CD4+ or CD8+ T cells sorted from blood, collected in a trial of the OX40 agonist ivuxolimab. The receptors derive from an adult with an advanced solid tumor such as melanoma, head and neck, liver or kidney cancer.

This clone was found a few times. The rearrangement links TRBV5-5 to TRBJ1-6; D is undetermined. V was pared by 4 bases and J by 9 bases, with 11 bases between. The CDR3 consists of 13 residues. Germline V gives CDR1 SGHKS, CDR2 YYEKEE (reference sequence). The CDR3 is CASSLETPSPLHF. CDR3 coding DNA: TGTGCCAGCAGCCTTGAGACACCTTCACCCCTCCACTTT.

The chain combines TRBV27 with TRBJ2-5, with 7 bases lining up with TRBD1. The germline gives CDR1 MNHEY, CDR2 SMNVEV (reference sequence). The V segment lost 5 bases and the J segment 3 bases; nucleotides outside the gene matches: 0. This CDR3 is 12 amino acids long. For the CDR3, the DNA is TGTGCCAGCAGTACAGGGGAAGAGACCCAGTACTTC. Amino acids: CASSTGEETQYF.

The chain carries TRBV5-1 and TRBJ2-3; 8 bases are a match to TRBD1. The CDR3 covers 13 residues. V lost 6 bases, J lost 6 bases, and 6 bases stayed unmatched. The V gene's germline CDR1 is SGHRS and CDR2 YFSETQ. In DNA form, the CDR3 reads TGCGCCAGCACCAGGACAGGGTCGGATACGCAGTATTTT. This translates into CASTRTGSDTQYF.

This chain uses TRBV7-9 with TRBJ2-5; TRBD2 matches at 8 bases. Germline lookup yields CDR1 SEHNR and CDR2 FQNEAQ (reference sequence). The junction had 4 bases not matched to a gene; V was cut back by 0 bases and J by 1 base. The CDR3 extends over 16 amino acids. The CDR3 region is CASSLASGVFQETQYF. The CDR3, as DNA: TGTGCCAGCAGCTTAGCTAGCGGGGTATTCCAAGAGACCCAGTACTTC.

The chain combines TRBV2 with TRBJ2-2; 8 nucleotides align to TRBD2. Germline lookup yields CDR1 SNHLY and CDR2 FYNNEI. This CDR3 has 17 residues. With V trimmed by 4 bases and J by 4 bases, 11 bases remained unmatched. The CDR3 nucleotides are TGTGCCAGCAGTGTGCCCAAGAGCGGGAGTATCACCGGGGAGCTGTTTTTT. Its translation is CASSVPKSGSITGELFF.

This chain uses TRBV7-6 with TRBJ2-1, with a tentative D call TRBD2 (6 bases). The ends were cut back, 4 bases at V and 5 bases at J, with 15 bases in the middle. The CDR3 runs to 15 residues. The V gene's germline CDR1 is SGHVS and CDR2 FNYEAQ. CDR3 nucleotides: TGTGCCAGCAGCTCCCAGAGCGGAGGGGACAATGAGCAGTTCTTC. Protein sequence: CASSSQSGGDNEQFF.

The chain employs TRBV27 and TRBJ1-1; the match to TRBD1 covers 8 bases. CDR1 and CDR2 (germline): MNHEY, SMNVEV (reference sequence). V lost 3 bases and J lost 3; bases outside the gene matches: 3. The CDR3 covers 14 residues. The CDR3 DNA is TGTGCCAGCAGTTTGGGGACAGGCTACACTGAAGCTTTCTTT. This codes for CASSLGTGYTEAFF.

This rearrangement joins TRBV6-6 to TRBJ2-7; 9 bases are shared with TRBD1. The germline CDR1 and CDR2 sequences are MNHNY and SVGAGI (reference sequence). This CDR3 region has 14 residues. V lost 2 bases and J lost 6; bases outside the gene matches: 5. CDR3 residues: CASSYLRTGVEQYF. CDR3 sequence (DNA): TGTGCCAGCAGTTACCTTAGGACAGGGGTCGAGCAGTACTTC.

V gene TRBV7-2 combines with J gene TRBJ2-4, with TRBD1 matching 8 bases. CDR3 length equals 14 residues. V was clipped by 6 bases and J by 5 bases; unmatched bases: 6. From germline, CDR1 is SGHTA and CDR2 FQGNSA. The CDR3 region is CASRDREGQNIQYF. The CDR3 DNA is TGTGCCAGCAGGGACAGGGAAGGGCAAAACATTCAGTACTTC.